The entry below gives a single T cell receptor beta chain sequence along with its context. V lost 2 bases, J lost 0 bases, and 14 bases lay in between. The CDR3 totals 16 residues. Germline CDR1 LGHDT, CDR2 YNNKEL (reference sequence). In the authors' workflow: Amplification with reference gene primers provided the estimates of nucleated cell counts. The table came from immunoSEQ multiplex PCR; TCRdb's copy has only in-frame clones and leaves some out. V and J calls and clone size are as listed in that table; D and trimming were resolved from the DNA. This sample has around 84,000 clones, with roughly 90% found just once. This sample is part of a study of blood T cell repertoires in COVID-19. Whole-study context: T cells, B-cell-depleted T cells, or PBMCs provided the cDNA or gDNA that served as material.

The TCR originated in a man in his fifties with active COVID-19. Sequenced sample: peripheral blood. The chain uses TRBV3-1 (or the pseudogene TRBV3-2) and TRBJ2-7, with a weak D call TRBD1 (6 bases). The CDR3 DNA reads TGTGCCAGCAGCCAAAGCCTACAGGGTCCCTCCTACGAGCAGTACTTC. This encodes CASSQSLQGPSYEQYF.